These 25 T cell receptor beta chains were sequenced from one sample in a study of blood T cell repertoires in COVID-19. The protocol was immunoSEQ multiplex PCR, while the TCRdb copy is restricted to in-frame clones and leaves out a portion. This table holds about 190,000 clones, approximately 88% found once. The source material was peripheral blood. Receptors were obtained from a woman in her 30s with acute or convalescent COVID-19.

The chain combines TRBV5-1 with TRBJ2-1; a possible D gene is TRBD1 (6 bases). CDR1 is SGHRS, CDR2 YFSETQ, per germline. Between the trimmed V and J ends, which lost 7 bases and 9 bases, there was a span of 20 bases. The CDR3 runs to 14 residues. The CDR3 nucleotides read TGCGCCAGCTATAAGGGGGACCCTATGGCTGAGCAGTTCTTC. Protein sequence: CASYKGDPMAEQFF. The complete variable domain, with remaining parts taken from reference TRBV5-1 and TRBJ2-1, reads KAGVTQTPRYLIKTRGQQVTLSCSPISGHRSVSWYQQTPGQGLQFLFEYFSETQRNKGNFPGRFSGRQFSNSRSEMNVSTLELGDSALYLCASYKGDPMAEQFFGPGTRLTVL.

The CDR3 reads CASSLGQGGTYEAFF. For the CDR3, the DNA is TGTGCCAGCAGCTTAGGCCAGGGAGGCACTTATGAAGCTTTCTTT. The chain recombines TRBV7-9 with TRBJ1-1; D may be TRBD1 (5 bases). The CDR3 spans 15 residues. Trimming took 1 base from V and 7 from J, leaving 16 bases between them. The germline CDR1 and CDR2 sequences are SEHNR and FQNEAQ (reference sequence).

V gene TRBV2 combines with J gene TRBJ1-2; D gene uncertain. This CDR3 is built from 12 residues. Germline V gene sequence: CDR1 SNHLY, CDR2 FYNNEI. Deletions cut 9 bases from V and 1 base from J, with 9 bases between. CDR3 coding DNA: TGTGCCAGGGAGGCGGGTAACTATGGCTACACCTTC. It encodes CAREAGNYGYTF.

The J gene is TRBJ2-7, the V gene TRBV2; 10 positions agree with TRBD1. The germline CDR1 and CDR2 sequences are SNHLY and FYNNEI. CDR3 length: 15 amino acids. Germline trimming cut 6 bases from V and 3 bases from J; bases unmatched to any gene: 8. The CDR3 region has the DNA TGTGCCAGCAGATCACCGGGACAGGGGTTCTACGAGCAGTACTTC. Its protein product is CASRSPGQGFYEQYF.

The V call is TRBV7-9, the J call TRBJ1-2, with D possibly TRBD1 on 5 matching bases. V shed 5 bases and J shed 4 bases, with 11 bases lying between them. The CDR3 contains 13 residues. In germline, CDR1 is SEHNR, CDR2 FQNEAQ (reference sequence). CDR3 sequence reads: CASSLTGTYGYTF. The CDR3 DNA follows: TGTGCCAGCAGCCTCACAGGTACCTATGGCTACACCTTC.

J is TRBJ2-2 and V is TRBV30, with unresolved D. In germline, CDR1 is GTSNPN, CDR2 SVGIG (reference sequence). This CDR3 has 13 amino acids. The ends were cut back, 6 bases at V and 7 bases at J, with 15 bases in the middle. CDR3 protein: CACCEAPDGELFF. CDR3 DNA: TGTGCCTGCTGTGAGGCGCCAGACGGGGAGCTGTTTTTT.

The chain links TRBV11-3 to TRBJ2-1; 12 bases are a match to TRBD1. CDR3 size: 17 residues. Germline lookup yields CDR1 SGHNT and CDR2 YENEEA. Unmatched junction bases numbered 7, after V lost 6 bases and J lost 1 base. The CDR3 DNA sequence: TGTGCCAGCAGTCCCGGGACAGGGGGCGGGTCCTACAATGAGCAGTTCTTC. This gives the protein CASSPGTGGGSYNEQFF. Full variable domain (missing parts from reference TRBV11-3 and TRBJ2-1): EAGVVQSPRYKIIEKKQPVAFWCNPISGHNTLYWYLQNLGQGPELLIRYENEEAVDDSQLPKDRFSAERLKGVDSTLKIQPAELGDSAVYLCASSPGTGGGSYNEQFFGPGTRLTVL.

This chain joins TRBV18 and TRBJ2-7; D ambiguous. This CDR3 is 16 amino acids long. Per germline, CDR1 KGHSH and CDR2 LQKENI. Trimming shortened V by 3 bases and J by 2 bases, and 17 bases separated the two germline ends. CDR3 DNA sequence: TGTGCCAGCTCACCCCGAGCAGGTCTACTCCCCTACGAGCAGTACTTC. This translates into CASSPRAGLLPYEQYF.

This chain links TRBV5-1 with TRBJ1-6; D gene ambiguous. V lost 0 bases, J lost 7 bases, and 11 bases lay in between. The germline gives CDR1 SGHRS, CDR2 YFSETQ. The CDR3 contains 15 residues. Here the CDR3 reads CASSLDLIPNSPLHF. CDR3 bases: TGCGCCAGCAGCTTGGATCTTATCCCGAATTCACCCCTCCACTTT.

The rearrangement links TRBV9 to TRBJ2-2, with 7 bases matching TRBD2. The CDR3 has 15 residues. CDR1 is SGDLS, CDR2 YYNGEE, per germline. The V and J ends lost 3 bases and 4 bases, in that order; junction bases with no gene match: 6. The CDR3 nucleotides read TGTGCCAGCAGCGCCAGGGACTACCTCACCGGGGAGCTGTTTTTT. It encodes CASSARDYLTGELFF.

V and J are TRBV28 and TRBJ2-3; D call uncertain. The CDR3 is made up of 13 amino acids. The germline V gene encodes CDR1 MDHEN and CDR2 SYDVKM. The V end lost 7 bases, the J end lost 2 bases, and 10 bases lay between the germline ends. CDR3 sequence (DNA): TGTGCCAGCAATCCCCAGAACACAGATACGCAGTATTTT. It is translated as CASNPQNTDTQYF.

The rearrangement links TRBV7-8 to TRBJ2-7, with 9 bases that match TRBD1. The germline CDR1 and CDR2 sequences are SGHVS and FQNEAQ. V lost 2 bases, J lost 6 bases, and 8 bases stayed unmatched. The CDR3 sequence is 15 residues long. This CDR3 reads CASSLTGGPSTEQYF. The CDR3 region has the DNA TGTGCCAGCAGCTTAACAGGGGGCCCGTCTACCGAGCAGTACTTC.

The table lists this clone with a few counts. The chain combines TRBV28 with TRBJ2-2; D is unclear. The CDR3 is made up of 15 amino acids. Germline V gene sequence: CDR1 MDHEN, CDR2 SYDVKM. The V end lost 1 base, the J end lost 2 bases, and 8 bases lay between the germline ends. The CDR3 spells CASSLSVTNTGELFF. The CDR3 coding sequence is TGTGCCAGCAGTTTATCAGTCACCAACACCGGGGAGCTGTTTTTT.

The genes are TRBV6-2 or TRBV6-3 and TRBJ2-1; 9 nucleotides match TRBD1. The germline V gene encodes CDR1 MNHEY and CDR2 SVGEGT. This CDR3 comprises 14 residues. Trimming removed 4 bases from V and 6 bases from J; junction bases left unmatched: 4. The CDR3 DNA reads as TGTGCCAGCAGTTCCGGGACAGGGCTCAATGAGCAGTTCTTC. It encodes CASSSGTGLNEQFF.

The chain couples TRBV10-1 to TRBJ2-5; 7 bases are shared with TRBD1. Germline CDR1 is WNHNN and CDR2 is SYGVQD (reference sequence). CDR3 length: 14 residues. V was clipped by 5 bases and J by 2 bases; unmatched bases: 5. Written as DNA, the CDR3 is TGCGCCAGCAGTAAAGGGACAGCTCAAGAGACCCAGTACTTC. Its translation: CASSKGTAQETQYF.

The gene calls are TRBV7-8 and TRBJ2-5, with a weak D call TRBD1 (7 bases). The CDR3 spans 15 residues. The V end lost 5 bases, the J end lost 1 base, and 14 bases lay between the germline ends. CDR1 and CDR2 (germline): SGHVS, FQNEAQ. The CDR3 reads CASSARQGGQETQYF. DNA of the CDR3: TGTGCCAGCAGCGCCAGACAGGGAGGCCAAGAGACCCAGTACTTC.

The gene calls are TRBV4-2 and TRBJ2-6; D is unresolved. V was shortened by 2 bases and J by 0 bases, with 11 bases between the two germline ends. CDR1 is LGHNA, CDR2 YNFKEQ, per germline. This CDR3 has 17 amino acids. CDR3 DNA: TGTGCCAGCAGCCAATCCCAGGTCCGCTCTGGGGCCAACGTCCTGACTTTC. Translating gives CASSQSQVRSGANVLTF.

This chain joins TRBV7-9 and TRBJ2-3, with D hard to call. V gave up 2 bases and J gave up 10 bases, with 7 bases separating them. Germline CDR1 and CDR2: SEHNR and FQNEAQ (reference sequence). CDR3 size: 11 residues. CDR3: CASSLTGPQYF. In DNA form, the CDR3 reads TGTGCCAGCAGCTTAACGGGTCCGCAGTATTTT.

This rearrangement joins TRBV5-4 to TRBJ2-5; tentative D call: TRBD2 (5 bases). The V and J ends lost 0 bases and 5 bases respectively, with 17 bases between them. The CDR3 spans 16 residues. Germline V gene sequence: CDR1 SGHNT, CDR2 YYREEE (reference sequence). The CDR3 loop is CASSLDGRTGIETQYF. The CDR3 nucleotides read TGTGCCAGCAGCTTGGATGGTCGAACCGGGATTGAGACCCAGTACTTC.

The CDR3 loop reads CASSQSRDEKLFF. CDR3 DNA sequence: TGTGCCAGCAGCCAGTCCAGGGATGAAAAACTGTTTTTT. V gene TRBV4-2 combines with J gene TRBJ1-4; D possibly corresponds to TRBD1 (5 bases). Trimming removed 3 bases at V and 6 bases at J, with 8 bases between. The CDR3 extends over 13 amino acids. Per the germline V gene, CDR1 is LGHNA and CDR2 is YNFKEQ.

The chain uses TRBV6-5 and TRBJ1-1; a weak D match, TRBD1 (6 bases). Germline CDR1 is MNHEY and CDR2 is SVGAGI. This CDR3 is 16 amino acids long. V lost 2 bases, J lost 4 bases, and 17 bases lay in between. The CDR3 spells CASSYALGGEGTEAFF. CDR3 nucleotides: TGTGCCAGCAGTTACGCCCTAGGGGGAGAGGGCACTGAAGCTTTCTTT.

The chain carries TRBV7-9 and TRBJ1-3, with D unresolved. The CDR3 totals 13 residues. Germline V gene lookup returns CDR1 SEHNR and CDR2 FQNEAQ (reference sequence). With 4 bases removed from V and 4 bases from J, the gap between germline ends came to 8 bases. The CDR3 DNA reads TGTGCCAGCAGCTCCGGCGGGGGAAACACCATATATTTT. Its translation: CASSSGGGNTIYF.

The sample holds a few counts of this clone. CDR3: CASSDEARGGTDTQYF. The CDR3 DNA reads as TGTGCCAGCAGCGACGAAGCACGGGGGGGCACAGATACGCAGTATTTT. This rearrangement joins TRBV6-4 to TRBJ2-3, with 7 bases fitting TRBD2. CDR1 and CDR2 from the germline V gene are MRHNA and SNTAGT. The CDR3 contains 16 residues. V gave up 6 bases and J gave up 1 base; unmatched junction bases: 10.

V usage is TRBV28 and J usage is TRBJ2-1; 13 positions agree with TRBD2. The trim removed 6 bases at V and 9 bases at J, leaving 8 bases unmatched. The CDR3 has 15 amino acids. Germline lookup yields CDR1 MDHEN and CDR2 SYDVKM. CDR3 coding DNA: TGTGCCAGCAGAGCGGGACTAGCGGGAACGGGTGAGCAGTTCTTC. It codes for CASRAGLAGTGEQFF.

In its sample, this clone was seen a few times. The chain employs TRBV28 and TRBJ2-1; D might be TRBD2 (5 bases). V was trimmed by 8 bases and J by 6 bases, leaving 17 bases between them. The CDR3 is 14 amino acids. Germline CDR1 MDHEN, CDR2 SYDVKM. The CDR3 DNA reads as TGTGCCAGCCCCCCGCCCGGGAAGAGCAATGAGCAGTTCTTC. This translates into CASPPPGKSNEQFF.